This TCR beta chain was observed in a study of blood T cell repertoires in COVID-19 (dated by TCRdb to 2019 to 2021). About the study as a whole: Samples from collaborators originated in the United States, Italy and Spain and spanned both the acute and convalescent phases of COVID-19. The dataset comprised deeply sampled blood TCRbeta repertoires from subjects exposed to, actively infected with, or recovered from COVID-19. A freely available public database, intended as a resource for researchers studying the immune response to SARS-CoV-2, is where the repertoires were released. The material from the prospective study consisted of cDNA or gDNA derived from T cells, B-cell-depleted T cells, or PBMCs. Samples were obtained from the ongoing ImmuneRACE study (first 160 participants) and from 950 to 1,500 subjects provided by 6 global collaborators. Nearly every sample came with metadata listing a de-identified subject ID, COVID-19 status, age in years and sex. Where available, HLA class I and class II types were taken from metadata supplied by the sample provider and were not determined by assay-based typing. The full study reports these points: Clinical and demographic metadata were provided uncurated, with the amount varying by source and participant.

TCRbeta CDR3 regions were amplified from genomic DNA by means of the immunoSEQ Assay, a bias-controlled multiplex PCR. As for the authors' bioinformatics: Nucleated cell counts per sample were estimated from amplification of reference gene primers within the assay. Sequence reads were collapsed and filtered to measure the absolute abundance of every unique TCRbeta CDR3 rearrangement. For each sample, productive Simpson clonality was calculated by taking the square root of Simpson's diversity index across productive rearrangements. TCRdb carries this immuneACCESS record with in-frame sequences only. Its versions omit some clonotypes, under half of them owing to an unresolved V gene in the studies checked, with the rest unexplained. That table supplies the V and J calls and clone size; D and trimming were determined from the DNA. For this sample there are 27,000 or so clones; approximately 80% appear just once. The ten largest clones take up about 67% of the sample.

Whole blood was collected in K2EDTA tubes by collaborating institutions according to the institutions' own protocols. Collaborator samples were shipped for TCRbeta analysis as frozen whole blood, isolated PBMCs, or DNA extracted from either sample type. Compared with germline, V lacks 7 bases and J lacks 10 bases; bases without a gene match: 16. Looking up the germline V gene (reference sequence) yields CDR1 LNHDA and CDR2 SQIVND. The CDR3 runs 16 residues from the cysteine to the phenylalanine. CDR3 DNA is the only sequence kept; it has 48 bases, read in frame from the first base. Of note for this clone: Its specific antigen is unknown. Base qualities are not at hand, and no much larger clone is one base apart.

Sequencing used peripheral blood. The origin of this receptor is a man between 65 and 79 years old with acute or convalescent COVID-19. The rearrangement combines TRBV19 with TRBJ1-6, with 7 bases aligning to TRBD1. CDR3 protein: CASNDFRTGLISPLHF. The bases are TGTGCCAGTAACGACTTCCGGACAGGTCTAATCTCACCCCTCCACTTT.